The present T cell receptor (beta chain) was sequenced within a study of molecular identifiers for immune sequencing clone quantification (dated by TCRdb to between 2017 and 2018). Looking at the study overall: In a replicate experiment, RNA from roughly 20,000 or 100,000 naive CD8 T cells was split into five aliquots, four of which were sequenced. This methods study benchmarked molecular-identifier clustering-based TCR repertoire sequencing (MIDCIRS) and TCR RNA copy counting, using CD8 T cells to do so.

From a lookup of the germline V gene, CDR1 and CDR2 are SGHRS and YFSETQ. From cysteine to phenylalanine, the CDR3 is 18 amino acids long. Just CDR3 DNA is preserved here, 54 bases in frame from base 1. Broad study findings and their caveats: When barcode sub-clustering was not used, chimeric consensus sequences inflated TCR diversity, with chimeras reaching as high as 47%. In CMV-specific effector cells, clones with more than 20 RNA copies accounted for over 97% of molecules, whereas in naive cells such clones accounted for under 1%. The sizes of highly expanded clones could end up underestimated when identical TCR molecules share a barcode. Roughly 3 recovered TCR RNA copies per cell were obtained by modeling, versus about 10 by digital PCR, implying a capture efficiency of 30% to 35%. Spiked-in Jurkat TCR RNA equivalent to a single cell was reported to be detectable even among 980,000 or so naive CD8 T cells. Naive libraries contained spiked-in Jurkat TCR RNA (approximately 10 copies' worth), which is not part of the donor repertoire.

A note on this clonotype: There is no known antigen for this receptor. Mismatch with germline at one junction end may stem from a read error.

The library was obtained by PCR. The sample was run on a NextSeq 500. Bulk TCR libraries were generated as previously described, with the TCR primers listed in Table S5 used. Purification of total RNA was performed with the Qiagen AllPrep DNA/RNA kit. Before analysis, reads from multiple sequencing runs of the same library were pooled. Per the original workflow: Reads were retained only if the reads had an exact TCR constant sequence, and the retained reads were trimmed to 150 nt and grouped according to their 12-nt molecular barcodes. Reads inside each barcode group were sub-clustered using a 15% Levenshtein threshold, and a quality-weighted consensus sequence was constructed for each RNA molecule. Non-functional sequences were removed, as were lower-count sequences one edit away from another. Based on fitting two negative binomial distributions, any barcode sub-cluster with under 20% of the maximum read count was discarded. TCRdb trimmed the raw reads at Q25, called clones with MiXCR and kept productive beta chains. Each CDR3 protein gets just one entry, which takes the most common genes and DNA from the rows behind it. Clone size and V and J calls follow TCRdb, not the original study. Here the sample has over 90,000 distinct CDR3 sequences; 35% occur a single time. The ten top clones hold about a tenth of the sample.

Libraries of naive CD8 T cells were built from around 18,000 to 910,000 sorted cells, with 10%, 30% or 50% of the purified RNA used. On a BD FACSAria II, naive CD8 T cells were FACS-sorted as CD8+CD4-CCR7+CD45RA+ and collected into RLT Plus buffer. Detection sensitivity was tested by spiking Jurkat RNA equal to fewer than twelve TCR copies' worth into samples containing roughly 17,000-1,000,000 naive CD8 T cells. Enrichment of CD8 T cells was performed with RosetteSep CD8+ T Cell Enrichment Cocktail and Ficoll-Paque, after which ACK red cell lysis was carried out. Sequenced: naive CD8+ T cells from blood, with Jurkat cell RNA spiked in. This specimen's cell subset or site label, interpreted: FACS-sorted CD8+CD4-CCR7+CD45RA+ naive T cells. This receptor was taken from a human donor in good health. Some libraries in this study had Jurkat cell RNA spiked in. This chain is built from TRBV5-1 and TRBJ2-3; 15 middle bases align to TRBD2. The DNA is as follows: TGCGCCAGCAGCACAGGACTAGCGGGAGGGATAGGAGCAGATACGCGGTATTTT. Its protein reads: CASSTGLAGGIGADTRYF.